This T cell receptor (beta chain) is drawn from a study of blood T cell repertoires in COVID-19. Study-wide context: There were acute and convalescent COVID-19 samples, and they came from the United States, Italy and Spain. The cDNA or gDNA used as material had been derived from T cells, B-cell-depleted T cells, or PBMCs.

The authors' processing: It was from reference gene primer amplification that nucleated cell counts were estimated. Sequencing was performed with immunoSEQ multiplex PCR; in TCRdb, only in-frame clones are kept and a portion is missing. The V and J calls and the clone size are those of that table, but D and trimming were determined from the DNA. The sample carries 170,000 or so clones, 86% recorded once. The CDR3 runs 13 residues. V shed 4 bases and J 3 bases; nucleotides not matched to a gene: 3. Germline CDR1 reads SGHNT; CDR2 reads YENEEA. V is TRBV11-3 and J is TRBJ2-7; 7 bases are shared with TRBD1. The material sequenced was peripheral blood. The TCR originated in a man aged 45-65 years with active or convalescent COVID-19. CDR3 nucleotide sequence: TGTGCCAGCAGCTGGCGACAGGGCTACGAGCAGTACTTC. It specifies CASSWRQGYEQYF.